The 25 T cell receptor beta chains reported below all come from one sample, sequenced in a study of blood T cell repertoires in COVID-19. Produced via immunoSEQ multiplex PCR; TCRdb's table is partial and in-frame only. The table shows about 300,000 clones, with about 87% occurring only once. What was sequenced was peripheral blood. The receptor source for this set is a man between 70 and 80 years old with acute or convalescent COVID-19.

The V gene is TRBV7-3, the J gene TRBJ2-5; the match to TRBD2 covers 15 bases. The length of the CDR3 is 16 residues. The junction had 5 bases not matched to a gene; V was cut back by 5 bases and J by 4 bases. The germline gives CDR1 SGHTA, CDR2 FQGTGA. CDR3 in DNA: TGTGCCAGCAGCCCGGGACTAGCGGGGGGTCTAGAGACCCAGTACTTC. Translating it yields CASSPGLAGGLETQYF.

This clone has more than one count but fewer than ten. The chain carries TRBV20-1 and TRBJ1-5, with 9 bases matching TRBD1. Trimming cost V 3 bases and J 0 bases; bases outside gene matches: 12. The CDR3 length is 18 residues. CDR1 is DFQATT and CDR2 is SNEGSKA in the germline V gene (reference sequence). CDR3 sequence reads: CSASGPTGGKYSNQPQHF. The CDR3 nucleotides are TGCAGTGCTAGTGGGCCGACAGGGGGGAAATATAGCAATCAGCCCCAGCATTTT.

The chain couples TRBV11-2 to TRBJ2-5; D uncertain. Per germline, CDR1 SGHAT and CDR2 FQNNGV. The V and J ends lost 1 base and 3 bases respectively, with 9 bases between them. The CDR3 runs to 14 residues. The CDR3 sequence: CASSLGIREETQYF. CDR3 DNA sequence: TGTGCCAGCAGCTTAGGTATTCGCGAAGAGACCCAGTACTTC.

This chain joins TRBV24-1 and TRBJ2-6, with D possibly being TRBD2 (5 bases). This CDR3 spans 18 amino acids. The V end lost 3 bases, the J end lost 1 base, and 15 bases lay between the germline ends. Per the germline V gene, CDR1 is KGHDR and CDR2 is SFDVKD. CDR3 sequence (DNA): TGTGCCACCAGTGATCCTAGACCGCCGGGGTCTGGGGCCAACGTCCTGACTTTC. Translation: CATSDPRPPGSGANVLTF.

The CDR3 DNA is TGTGCCAGTCCCAGTTCCGGGACCGGGGAGCTGTTTTTT. It is translated as CASPSSGTGELFF. The V call is TRBV19, the J call TRBJ2-2; D remains ambiguous. The length of the CDR3 is 13 residues. Germline V lookup: CDR1 LNHDA, CDR2 SQIVND (reference sequence). Trimming cost V 8 bases and J 5 bases, with 12 bases left between them.

V usage is TRBV11-2 and J usage is TRBJ1-2; D is perhaps TRBD1 (6 bases). V lost 3 bases, J lost 7 bases, and 15 bases lay in between. The CDR3 totals 14 residues. Germline assignment: CDR1 SGHAT and CDR2 FQNNGV. The CDR3 DNA reads as TGTGCCAGCAGCTTCCAAACAGGGCTATCTGGCTACACCTTC. Translation: CASSFQTGLSGYTF.

This chain links TRBV30 with TRBJ1-6; unclear D gene. The length of the CDR3 is 13 residues. Trimming cost V 0 bases and J 9 bases, with 9 bases left between them. Germline assignment: CDR1 GTSNPN and CDR2 SVGIG (reference sequence). CDR3 amino acids: CAWSVQVSSPLHF. For the CDR3, the DNA is TGTGCCTGGAGTGTACAAGTTTCTTCACCCCTCCACTTT.

This CDR3 reads CASTKVPSQDGELFF. The CDR3 bases are TGTGCCAGCACCAAAGTCCCCTCACAGGACGGGGAGCTGTTTTTT. This chain connects TRBV28 to TRBJ2-2; TRBD1 might be the D (5 bases). Trimming shortened V by 7 bases and J by 7 bases, and 19 bases separated the two germline ends. CDR3 length: 15 residues. From germline, CDR1 is MDHEN and CDR2 SYDVKM. Supplemented by reference TRBV28 and TRBJ2-2, the full variable domain reads DVKVTQSSRYLVKRTGEKVFLECVQDMDHENMFWYRQDPGLGLRLIYFSYDVKMKEKGDIPEGYSVSREKKERFSLILESASTNQTSMYLCASTKVPSQDGELFFGEGSRLTVL.

The chain recombines TRBV5-1 with TRBJ1-1; tentative D call: TRBD1 (6 bases). Trimming cost V 3 bases and J 0 bases, with 15 bases left between them. This CDR3 has 16 amino acids. From germline, CDR1 is SGHRS and CDR2 YFSETQ. CDR3 residues: CASSSGNREMNTEAFF. The CDR3 nucleotides are TGCGCCAGCAGCTCGGGGAACAGGGAAATGAACACTGAAGCTTTCTTT.

In this sample, this clone turned up once. The chain recombines TRBV5-4 with TRBJ2-2; TRBD2 matches 7 bases. Germline-derived CDR1 and CDR2 are SGHNT and YYREEE (reference sequence). V was pared by 0 bases and J by 6 bases, with 5 bases of the junction left unmatched. The CDR3 sequence is 15 residues long. CDR3: CASSLGAGDAGELFF. CDR3 coding DNA: TGTGCCAGCAGCTTGGGTGCGGGGGATGCCGGGGAGCTGTTTTTT. Looking up the rest from reference TRBV5-4 and TRBJ2-2 gives the full variable domain: ETGVTQSPTHLIKTRGQQVTLRCSSQSGHNTVSWYQQALGQGPQFIFQYYREEENGRGNFPPRFSGLQFPNYSSELNVNALELDDSALYLCASSLGAGDAGELFFGEGSRLTVL.

This clone has only a few counts. Additional DNA sequences in this sample encode the identical CDR3. The V gene is TRBV24-1, the J gene TRBJ1-1; the match to TRBD1 covers 7 bases. The V gene end was trimmed by 4 bases and the J gene end by 1 base; junction bases not matched to a gene: 5. Germline CDR1 KGHDR, CDR2 SFDVKD. The CDR3 loop spans 15 amino acids. CDR3 protein: CATSDSRQGNTEAFF. The CDR3 coding sequence is TGTGCCACCAGTGACTCCCGACAGGGGAACACTGAAGCTTTCTTT.

The chain employs TRBV28 and TRBJ2-5; the match to TRBD2 covers 13 bases. J lost 1 base, V lost 5 bases, and 10 bases had no gene match. Germline loops: CDR1 MDHEN, CDR2 SYDVKM. CDR3 length equals 18 residues. Written as DNA, the CDR3 is TGTGCCAGCAGTCCCCTTCCGCGGACTAGCGGGGGCCAAGAGACCCAGTACTTC. This gives the protein CASSPLPRTSGGQETQYF.

The chain joins TRBV10-3 to TRBJ1-2; 8 bases are shared with TRBD1. The CDR3 is 15 residues long. Germline CDR1 reads ENHRY; CDR2 reads SYGVKD. The V and J ends lost 3 bases and 4 bases, in that order; junction bases with no gene match: 7. In nucleotides, the CDR3 is TGTGCCATCAGTGACGGGGGACAGGTTCTCTATGGCTACACCTTC. It codes for CAISDGGQVLYGYTF.

The V and J genes are TRBV28 and TRBJ1-6; 8 nucleotides align to TRBD1. Germline V gene lookup returns CDR1 MDHEN and CDR2 SYDVKM. This CDR3 has 12 amino acids. The junction had 7 bases not matched to a gene; V was cut back by 8 bases and J by 13 bases. The CDR3 loop is CASGGQGGPLHF. The CDR3 coding sequence is TGTGCCAGCGGTGGACAGGGTGGTCCCCTCCACTTT.

Notes on this clone: A read error may account for a junction end that differs from germline. The chain recombines TRBV4-1 with TRBJ1-3; 8 bases fit TRBD1. The CDR3 has 15 residues. Germline V gene lookup returns CDR1 MGHRA and CDR2 YSYEKL. The CDR3 reads CASSQGTGSGNIIYF. The CDR3 DNA sequence: TGCGCCAGCAGCCAAGGGACAGGGTCTGGAAACATCATATATTTT.

This clone rates as medium-sized (0.01 to 0.1%). The CDR3 nucleotides read TGTGCCAGCAGCTTTGACCAGCGGGGATACAATGAGCAGTTCTTC. It codes for CASSFDQRGYNEQFF. The chain joins TRBV5-4 to TRBJ2-1, with 7 bases matching TRBD2. V was pared by 2 bases and J by 4 bases, with 6 bases of the junction left unmatched. Germline CDR1 reads SGHNT; CDR2 reads YYREEE (reference sequence). CDR3 length: 15 residues.

This chain connects TRBV6-1 to TRBJ1-5; 10 nucleotides line up with TRBD1. The length of the CDR3 is 18 residues. Per the germline V gene, CDR1 is MNHNS and CDR2 is SASEGT. After removal of 4 bases from V and 6 bases from J, the junction contained 15 bases not matched to a gene. CDR3 coding DNA: TGTGCCAGCAGTGGCCATCGCTGGGGGGACAGGGGCGGTCAGCCCCAGCATTTT. It is translated as CASSGHRWGDRGGQPQHF.

The gene calls are TRBV6-6 and TRBJ1-1; TRBD1 matches at 8 bases. This CDR3 is 14 amino acids long. V gave up 6 bases and J gave up 6 bases; unmatched junction bases: 9. Looked up from germline, CDR1 is MNHNY and CDR2 is SVGAGI (reference sequence). The CDR3 coding sequence is TGTGCCAGCAGCCCAGGACAGGGCGCCGCTGAAGCTTTCTTT. It translates to CASSPGQGAAEAFF.

The chain combines TRBV30 with TRBJ1-4; D gene ambiguous. Trimming removed 3 bases from V and 4 bases from J, with 12 bases in between. This CDR3 has 14 amino acids. The germline V gene has CDR1 GTSNPN and CDR2 SVGIG (reference sequence). Written as DNA, the CDR3 is TGTGCCTGGAGACGAGGCAAGTTTAATGAAAAACTGTTTTTT. It is translated as CAWRRGKFNEKLFF.

V gene TRBV2 combines with J gene TRBJ2-7; 12 bases line up with TRBD1. V gave up 4 bases and J gave up 3 bases; unmatched junction bases: 1. Germline V lookup: CDR1 SNHLY, CDR2 FYNNEI. There are 14 residues in the CDR3. CDR3 region: CASSGDRGLYEQYF. The CDR3 DNA is TGTGCCAGCAGTGGGGACAGGGGGCTCTACGAGCAGTACTTC.

In its sample, this clone was seen a few times. This chain uses TRBV7-9 with TRBJ2-7; 7 nucleotides line up with TRBD1. V trimming: 5 bases; J trimming: 4 bases; junction bases outside the gene matches: 8. The length of the CDR3 is 14 residues. The V gene's germline CDR1 is SEHNR and CDR2 FQNEAQ (reference sequence). The CDR3 is CASSADRVGYEQYF. CDR3 sequence (DNA): TGTGCCAGCAGCGCCGACAGGGTCGGGTACGAGCAGTACTTC.

The rearrangement links TRBV19 to TRBJ2-7; 8 bases fit TRBD1. This CDR3 has 15 residues. Losses at the gene ends were 5 bases for V and 3 bases for J; bases not matched to a gene: 9. The V gene's germline CDR1 is LNHDA and CDR2 SQIVND (reference sequence). The CDR3 DNA reads as TGTGCCAGTAGTCCCGGACAGGGTCCCTTCTACGAGCAGTACTTC. It yields the protein CASSPGQGPFYEQYF. Supplemented by reference TRBV19 and TRBJ2-7, the full variable domain reads DGGITQSPKYLFRKEGQNVTLSCEQNLNHDAMYWYRQDPGQGLRLIYYSQIVNDFQKGDIAEGYSVSREKKESFPLTVTSAQKNPTAFYLCASSPGQGPFYEQYFGPGTRLTVT.

V and J are TRBV10-3 and TRBJ2-1; 9 nucleotides line up with TRBD2. The length of the CDR3 is 18 residues. Per germline, CDR1 ENHRY and CDR2 SYGVKD. V gave up 3 bases and J gave up 5 bases; unmatched junction bases: 14. The CDR3 nucleotides read TGTGCCATCAGTGATCTAGGGCGGGGGGGATCCCTTGACAATGAGCAGTTCTTC. Its protein is CAISDLGRGGSLDNEQFF.

V usage is TRBV7-2 and J usage is TRBJ2-1; D gene uncertain. V gave up 5 bases and J gave up 0 bases, with 11 bases separating them. CDR1 is SGHTA, CDR2 FQGNSA, per germline. The CDR3 sequence is 15 residues long. The CDR3 nucleotides are TGTGCCAGCAGCCCCCAACAGAGCTCCTACAATGAGCAGTTCTTC. Its protein product is CASSPQQSSYNEQFF.

The chain joins TRBV6-6 to TRBJ2-3; D gene ambiguous. Germline V gene data show CDR1 as MNHNY and CDR2 as SVGAGI (reference sequence). The CDR3 contains 11 residues. The V end was cut by 9 bases, the J end by 5 bases, with 9 bases between. CDR3 amino acids: CASSAQDTQYF. In DNA form, the CDR3 reads TGTGCCAGTTCAGCGCAAGATACGCAGTATTTT.